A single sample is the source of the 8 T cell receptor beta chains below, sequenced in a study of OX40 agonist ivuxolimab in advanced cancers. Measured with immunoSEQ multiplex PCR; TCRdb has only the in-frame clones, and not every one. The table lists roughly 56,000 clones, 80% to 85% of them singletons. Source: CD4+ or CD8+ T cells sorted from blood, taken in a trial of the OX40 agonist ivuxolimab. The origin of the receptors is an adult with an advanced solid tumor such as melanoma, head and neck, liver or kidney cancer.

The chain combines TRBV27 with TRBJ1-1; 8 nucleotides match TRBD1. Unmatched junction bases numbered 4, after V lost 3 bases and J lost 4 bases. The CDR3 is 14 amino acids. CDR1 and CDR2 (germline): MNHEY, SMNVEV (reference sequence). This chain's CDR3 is CASSFDRGGTEAFF. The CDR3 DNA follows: TGTGCCAGCAGTTTTGACAGGGGAGGCACTGAAGCTTTCTTT.

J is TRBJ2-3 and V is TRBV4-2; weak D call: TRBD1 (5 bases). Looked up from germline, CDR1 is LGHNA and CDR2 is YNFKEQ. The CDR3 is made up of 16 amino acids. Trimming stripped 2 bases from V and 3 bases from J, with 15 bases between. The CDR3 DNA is TGTGCCAGCAGCCAATACGTTGCAGGGAATACAGATACGCAGTATTTT. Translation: CASSQYVAGNTDTQYF.

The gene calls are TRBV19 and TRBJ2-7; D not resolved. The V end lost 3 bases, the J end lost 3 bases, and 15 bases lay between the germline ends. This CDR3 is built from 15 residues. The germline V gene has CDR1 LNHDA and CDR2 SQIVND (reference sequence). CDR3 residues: CASSISEWQNYEQYF. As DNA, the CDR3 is TGTGCCAGTAGTATCTCAGAGTGGCAGAACTACGAGCAGTACTTC.

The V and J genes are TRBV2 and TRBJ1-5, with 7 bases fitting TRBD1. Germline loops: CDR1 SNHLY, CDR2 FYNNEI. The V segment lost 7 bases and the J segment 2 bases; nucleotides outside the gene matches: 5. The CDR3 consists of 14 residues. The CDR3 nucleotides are TGTGCCAGCACCTTAGACAGGGGCAATCAGCCCCAGCATTTT. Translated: CASTLDRGNQPQHF.

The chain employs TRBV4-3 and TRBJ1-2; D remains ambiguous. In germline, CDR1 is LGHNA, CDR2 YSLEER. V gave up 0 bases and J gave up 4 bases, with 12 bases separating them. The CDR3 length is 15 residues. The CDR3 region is CASSQDLSEPYGYTF. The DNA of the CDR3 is TGCGCCAGCAGCCAAGATCTTTCAGAACCCTATGGCTACACCTTC.

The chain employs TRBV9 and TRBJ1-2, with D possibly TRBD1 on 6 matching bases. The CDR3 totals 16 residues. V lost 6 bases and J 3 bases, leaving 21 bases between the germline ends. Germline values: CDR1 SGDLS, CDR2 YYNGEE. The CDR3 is CASNNRVGRGYYGYTF. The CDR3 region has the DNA TGTGCCAGCAACAACCGGGTGGGCAGGGGATACTATGGCTACACCTTC. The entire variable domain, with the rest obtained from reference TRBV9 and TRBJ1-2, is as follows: DSGVTQTPKHLITATGQRVTLRCSPRSGDLSVYWYQQSLDQGLQFLIQYYNGEERAKGNILERFSAQQFPDLHSELNLSSLELGDSALYFCASNNRVGRGYYGYTFGSGTRLTVV.

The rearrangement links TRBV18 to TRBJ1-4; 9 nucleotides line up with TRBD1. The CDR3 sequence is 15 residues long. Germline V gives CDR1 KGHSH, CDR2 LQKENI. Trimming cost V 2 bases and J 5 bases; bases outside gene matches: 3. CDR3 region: CASSPVTGGNEKLFF. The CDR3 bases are TGTGCCAGCTCACCAGTGACAGGGGGGAATGAAAAACTGTTTTTT.

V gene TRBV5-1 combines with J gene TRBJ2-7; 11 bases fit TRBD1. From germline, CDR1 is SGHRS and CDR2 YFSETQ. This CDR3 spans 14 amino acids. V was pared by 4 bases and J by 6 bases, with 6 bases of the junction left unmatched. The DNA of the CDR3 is TGCGCCAGCAGCCAGGGACAGGGGGAAGTCGAGCAGTACTTC. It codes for CASSQGQGEVEQYF. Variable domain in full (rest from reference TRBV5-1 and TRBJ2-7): KAGVTQTPRYLIKTRGQQVTLSCSPISGHRSVSWYQQTPGQGLQFLFEYFSETQRNKGNFPGRFSGRQFSNSRSEMNVSTLELGDSALYLCASSQGQGEVEQYFGPGTRLTVT.